Sequencing of this TCR beta chain was carried out in a study of breast tumors, draining lymph nodes, adjacent tissues. Study-wide results and caveats: Tumor repertoires ranked between lymph nodes and nontumor tissue in diversity, with V and J gene preferences. That most tumor T cells come from lymph nodes remained unproven. Tumor and nontumor repertoires were significantly more similar in luminal-like than in basal-like breast cancer.

Breast cancer patients provided tissue from their axillary draining lymph nodes. The CDR3 totals 13 residues. In germline, CDR1 is MNHNS, CDR2 SASEGT. The V gene end was trimmed by 6 bases and the J gene end by 6 bases; junction bases not matched to a gene: 7. TCRdb re-called the multiplex PCR reads through MiXCR, storing one row per CDR3 protein. This sample carries approximately 200,000 distinct CDR3 sequences, roughly 29% of them seen once, and the ten largest clones take roughly 4%. Worth noting for this clonotype: The antigen is not known.

J is TRBJ1-1 and V is TRBV6-1; 7 bases fit TRBD1. Sample: axillary lymph node tissue. The TCR sequence derives from a female donor with breast cancer. Some clones in this sample may be carry-over from other donors' samples. The CDR3 DNA is TGTGCCAGCAGCCAACAGGGGATCCCTGAAGCTTTCTTT. This codes for CASSQQGIPEAFF.